The 32 T cell receptor beta chains below come from one sample, sequenced in a study of CXCR3-negative and CXCR3-positive naive CD8 T cells. These receptors lack a known antigen. UMI labels and 5' RACE were used to prepare the TRB cDNA libraries. TCRdb reanalyzed the 5' RACE reads and collapses them to one entry per CDR3 protein, without DNA. The table for this sample gives 130,000 to 150,000 distinct CDR3 sequences. Study-wide points: For CXCR3-positive naive cells, TRB CDR3s were more hydrophobic than those of CXCR3-negative naive cells.

Sequencing used naive CXCR3+ CD8+ T cells from blood. The sample's subset: CD45RO-CCR7+CD27+CD95- naive CD8+ T cells expressing CXCR3 (TNR3+). These receptors all stem from a human donor in good health. Some clones in this sample may be carry-over from other donors' samples.

J is TRBJ2-6 and V is TRBV20-1; TCRdb gives TRBD1 as the D gene, but with no DNA this cannot be confirmed. This CDR3 has 18 residues. The germline gives CDR1 DFQATT, CDR2 SNEGSKA (reference sequence). This CDR3 reads CSASGWTGEFSGANVLTF.

The chain uses TRBV19 and TRBJ2-3; no DNA is available, so the TRBD1 call from TCRdb remains unchecked. The CDR3 extends over 15 amino acids. The germline CDR1 and CDR2 sequences are LNHDA and SQIVND (reference sequence). The CDR3 loop is CASSPGQLIPDTQYF.

The V and J genes are TRBV6-6 and TRBJ1-4. There are 13 residues in the CDR3. Germline V gene sequence: CDR1 MNHNY, CDR2 SVGAGI (reference sequence). CDR3 region: CASSWSTNEKLFF.

The rearrangement links TRBV29-1 to TRBJ2-2. Germline V gene lookup returns CDR1 SQVTM and CDR2 ANQGSEA. The CDR3 has 15 amino acids. The CDR3 reads CSVPSSFTNTGELFF.

This chain connects TRBV28 to TRBJ2-7; TCRdb calls TRBD2, which cannot be checked without DNA. CDR1 and CDR2 (germline): MDHEN, SYDVKM. The CDR3 contains 16 residues. The CDR3 reads CASSPGVGGGSYEQYF. Complete variable domain (other parts from reference TRBV28 and TRBJ2-7): DVKVTQSSRYLVKRTGEKVFLECVQDMDHENMFWYRQDPGLGLRLIYFSYDVKMKEKGDIPEGYSVSREKKERFSLILESASTNQTSMYLCASSPGVGGGSYEQYFGPGTRLTVT.

The J gene is TRBJ1-5, the V gene TRBV7-2. Germline values: CDR1 SGHTA, CDR2 FQGNSA. The CDR3 sequence is 14 residues long. The CDR3 spells CASSLTPGNQPQHF.

This chain connects TRBV29-1 to TRBJ2-3; TCRdb indicates TRBD1, and absent DNA this call remains unverified. CDR1 SQVTM and CDR2 ANQGSEA come from the germline V gene. The length of the CDR3 is 15 residues. CDR3 sequence reads: CSVEDGDRVPDTQYF.

The CDR3 is CASSFSPAPSETQYF. The rearrangement joins TRBV12-3 or TRBV12-4 to TRBJ2-5; TCRdb proposes TRBD1, but this gene call is untestable without DNA. This CDR3 region has 15 residues.

The CDR3 loop is CSVKGDNHYEQYF. The genes are TRBV29-1 and TRBJ2-7; TCRdb selects TRBD1, and the lack of DNA leaves this call unchecked. Germline loops: CDR1 SQVTM, CDR2 ANQGSEA. This CDR3 is 13 amino acids long.

The rearrangement uses TRBV11-3 and TRBJ2-2; TCRdb picks TRBD2, but there is no DNA to check that call. The CDR3 runs to 15 residues. Germline V lookup: CDR1 SGHNT, CDR2 YENEEA. The CDR3 protein is CASSLDPGLTGELFF.

This sequence joins TRBV7-9 and TRBJ1-5; the D call from TCRdb, TRBD1, cannot be confirmed without DNA. The germline gives CDR1 SEHNR, CDR2 FQNEAQ (reference sequence). This CDR3 contains 15 residues. CDR3 sequence reads: CASSGDREPNQPQHF.

The gene calls are TRBV30 and TRBJ2-7; as DNA is missing, the TRBD1 call by TCRdb cannot be tested. The CDR3 totals 12 residues. Germline-derived CDR1 and CDR2 are GTSNPN and SVGIG (reference sequence). This CDR3 is CAWSGTGERQYF.

The genes are TRBV7-9 and TRBJ2-1; TCRdb gives TRBD2 as the D gene, but with no DNA this cannot be confirmed. Per the germline V gene, CDR1 is SEHNR and CDR2 is FQNEAQ (reference sequence). The CDR3 totals 19 residues. The CDR3 spells CASSSPPLVMRDKDNEQFF.

The chain recombines TRBV9 with TRBJ2-7; TCRdb's assignment of TRBD1 cannot be checked, as there is no DNA. The CDR3 sequence is 14 residues long. CDR1 and CDR2 (germline): SGDLS, YYNGEE. The CDR3 is CASSLGTGNYEQYF.

This chain joins TRBV6-1 and TRBJ2-3; no DNA is available, so the TRBD2 call from TCRdb remains unchecked. This CDR3 has 12 amino acids. Germline loops: CDR1 MNHNS, CDR2 SASEGT. The CDR3 reads CASNYRVDTQYF.

V gene TRBV29-1 combines with J gene TRBJ1-1; TCRdb gives TRBD1 as the D gene, but with no DNA this cannot be confirmed. The CDR3 sequence is 15 residues long. Germline V CDR1 and CDR2: SQVTM, ANQGSEA. Here the CDR3 reads CSVGWDHDLNTEAFF.

The chain joins TRBV5-5 to TRBJ2-1; the D call of TRBD2 rests on TCRdb alone, since no DNA is present to check it. In germline, CDR1 is SGHKS, CDR2 YYEKEE (reference sequence). The CDR3 length is 17 residues. The chain's CDR3 is CASSRLWASGGYNEQFF.

This chain uses TRBV7-2 with TRBJ2-2. CDR1 SGHTA and CDR2 FQGNSA come from the germline V gene. The length of the CDR3 is 12 residues. CDR3 in amino acids: CASKAYTGELFF.

The CDR3 spells CASSPTSSGPYNEQFF. The chain is built from TRBV6-6 and TRBJ2-1; as DNA is missing, the TRBD2 call by TCRdb cannot be tested. The CDR3 extends over 16 amino acids. Germline values: CDR1 MNHNY, CDR2 SVGAGI (reference sequence).

The V call is TRBV27, the J call TRBJ1-2; TCRdb gives TRBD1 as the D gene, but with no DNA this cannot be confirmed. The CDR3 spans 13 residues. CDR1 MNHEY and CDR2 SMNVEV come from the germline V gene (reference sequence). CDR3 in amino acids: CASTGGWNDGYTF.

The rearrangement joins TRBV6-6 to TRBJ1-6; the D call from TCRdb, TRBD1, cannot be confirmed without DNA. Germline assignment: CDR1 MNHNY and CDR2 SVGAGI (reference sequence). CDR3 length equals 13 residues. CDR3 region: CASTPGQLSPLHF.

This chain uses TRBV12-3 or TRBV12-4 with TRBJ2-1; TCRdb returns TRBD2, unconfirmable since there is no DNA. This CDR3 is built from 15 residues. CDR3 amino acids: CASSFGSSGYNEQFF.

The chain employs TRBV11-3 and TRBJ2-1; checking the TCRdb D call of TRBD1 is not possible without DNA. The CDR3 runs to 14 residues. The V gene's germline CDR1 is SGHNT and CDR2 YENEEA. CDR3: CASRLKGQHNEQFF. The variable domain in full, with the rest retrieved from reference TRBV11-3 and TRBJ2-1, is EAGVVQSPRYKIIEKKQPVAFWCNPISGHNTLYWYLQNLGQGPELLIRYENEEAVDDSQLPKDRFSAERLKGVDSTLKIQPAELGDSAVYLCASRLKGQHNEQFFGPGTRLTVL.

The V gene is TRBV6-5, the J gene TRBJ2-7; as DNA is missing, the TRBD1 call by TCRdb cannot be tested. Germline CDR1 is MNHEY and CDR2 is SVGAGI. The CDR3 has 15 residues. The CDR3: CASRSDTSVSYEQYF.

The chain is built from TRBV7-9 and TRBJ2-1. This CDR3 has 13 residues. Germline loops: CDR1 SEHNR, CDR2 FQNEAQ (reference sequence). This CDR3 is CASTSGAYNEQFF.

This chain connects TRBV7-2 to TRBJ1-1. In germline, CDR1 is SGHTA, CDR2 FQGNSA. The CDR3 runs 14 residues. The CDR3 protein is CASSLEPVNTEAFF.

CDR3 sequence reads: CSVRGPDTDTQYF. The rearrangement joins TRBV29-1 to TRBJ2-3; TCRdb's D call, TRBD1, is unchecked because there is no DNA. The CDR3 extends over 13 amino acids. Germline values: CDR1 SQVTM, CDR2 ANQGSEA.

The chain combines TRBV12-3 or TRBV12-4 with TRBJ1-4. The CDR3 covers 16 residues. CDR3: CASIAGEGRRSEKLFF.

The V gene is TRBV7-6, the J gene TRBJ2-3. The CDR3 is 13 residues long. Germline-derived CDR1 and CDR2 are SGHVS and FNYEAQ. CDR3 in amino acids: CASSPGPADTQYF.

The chain has TRBV12-3 or TRBV12-4 and TRBJ2-3. The CDR3 sequence is 19 residues long. The chain's CDR3 is CASSPISAWHELSTDTQYF.

The chain combines TRBV29-1 with TRBJ2-1; TCRdb lists TRBD2, though no DNA is available to test this call. The germline gives CDR1 SQVTM, CDR2 ANQGSEA. The CDR3 consists of 13 residues. The CDR3 here is CSVERELRNEQFF.

The chain links TRBV6-5 to TRBJ2-7; the TCRdb D gene call, TRBD1, has no DNA to confirm it. The CDR3 is 15 amino acids. CDR1 and CDR2 from the germline V gene are MNHEY and SVGAGI. CDR3 amino acids: CASSYRGTGFYEQYF.